Given below is one TCR beta chain in context. Its antigen is not identified. The sample originates from a study of cytomegalovirus exposure and HLA in healthy donors. Regarding the study as a whole: In a later analysis, HLA-associated beta chains showed higher expansion and lower generation probabilities than comparable chains.

60 Vbeta and 13 Jbeta primers were used in PCR. Data came from immunoSEQ multiplex PCR; TCRdb stores just in-frame clones and leaves some out. The sample lists approximately 200,000 clones, 70% to 90% occurring once. Sequencing input: PBMCs. The sequence was obtained from a woman younger than 35 in good health and CMV-seropositive.

CDR3 sequence reads: CASSLGRDSQETQYF. Here the CDR3 DNA reads TGTGCCAGCAGCTTAGGTCGGGACAGCCAAGAGACCCAGTACTTC. The chain uses TRBV11-2 and TRBJ2-5; 7 positions agree with TRBD1. Unmatched junction bases numbered 3, after V lost 1 base and J lost 1 base. There are 15 residues in the CDR3. CDR1 and CDR2 from the germline V gene are SGHAT and FQNNGV.